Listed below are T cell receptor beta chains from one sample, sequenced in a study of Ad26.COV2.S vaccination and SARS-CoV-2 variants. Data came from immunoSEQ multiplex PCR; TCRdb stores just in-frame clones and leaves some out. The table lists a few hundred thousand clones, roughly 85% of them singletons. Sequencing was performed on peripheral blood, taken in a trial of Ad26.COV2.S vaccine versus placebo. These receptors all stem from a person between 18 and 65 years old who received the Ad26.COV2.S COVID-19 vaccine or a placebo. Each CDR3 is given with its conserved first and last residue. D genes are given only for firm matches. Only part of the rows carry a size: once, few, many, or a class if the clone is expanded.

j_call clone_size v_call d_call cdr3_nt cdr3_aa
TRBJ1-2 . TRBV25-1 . TGTGCCAGCAGTCGGAGGGCTAACTATGGCTACACCTTC CASSRRANYGYTF
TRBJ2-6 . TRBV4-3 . TGCGCCAGCAGCCCAGGCCGGGTGGACGTCCTGACTTTC CASSPGRVDVLTF
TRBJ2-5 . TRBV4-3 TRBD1 TGCGCCAGCAGCCAAGATCTTCCAGGGGGTATGGAGACCCAGTACTTC CASSQDLPGGMETQYF
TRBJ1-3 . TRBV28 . TGTGCCAGCAGTTCACTATACCTCTCTGGAAACACCATATATTTT CASSSLYLSGNTIYF
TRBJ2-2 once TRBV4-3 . TGCGCCAGCAGCCAAGCCTCTAGTCCCACCGGGGAGCTGTTTTTT CASSQASSPTGELFF
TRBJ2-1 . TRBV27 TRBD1 TGTGCCAGCAGATCAGGGGGAATCTACAATGAGCAGTTCTTC CASRSGGIYNEQFF
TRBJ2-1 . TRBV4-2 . TGTGCCAGCAGCCAAGAGAAACGGGACTACAATGAGCAGTTCTTC CASSQEKRDYNEQFF
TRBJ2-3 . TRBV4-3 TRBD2 TGCGCCAGCAGAAGCGGGGGGACAGATACGCAGTATTTT CASRSGGTDTQYF
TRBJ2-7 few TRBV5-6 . TGTGCCAGCAGCTTGTCGGAACACAACTACGAGCAGTACTTC CASSLSEHNYEQYF
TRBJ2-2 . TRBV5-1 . TGCGCCAGCAGAGCTGCCGGGGAGCTGTTTTTT CASRAAGELFF
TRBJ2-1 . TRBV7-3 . TGTGCCAGCAGCTTAACCCTCATCTCCTACAATGAGCAGTTCTTC CASSLTLISYNEQFF
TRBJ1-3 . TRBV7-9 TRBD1 TGTGCCAGCAGCCGCCCAACCCTGACAGGGGGTGGAAACACCATATATTTT CASSRPTLTGGGNTIYF
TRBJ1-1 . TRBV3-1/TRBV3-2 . TGTGCCAGCAGCCCCTCGGTGAACACTGAAGCTTTCTTT CASSPSVNTEAFF
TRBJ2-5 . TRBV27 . TGTGCCAGTAGTTTAGATCGGGGAACGGAGACCCAGTACTTC CASSLDRGTETQYF
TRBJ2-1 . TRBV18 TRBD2 TGTGCCAGCTCCCGCACCCCTAGCGGGGGGTACTACAATGAGCAGTTCTTC CASSRTPSGGYYNEQFF
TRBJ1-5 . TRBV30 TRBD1 TGTGCCTGGAGTTCCTTGGACAGGGACGATCAGCCCCAGCATTTT CAWSSLDRDDQPQHF
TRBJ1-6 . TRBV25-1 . TGTGCCAGCAAATTGTCAGGGATGAATTCACCCCTCCACTTT CASKLSGMNSPLHF
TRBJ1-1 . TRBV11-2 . TGTGCCAGCAGCTTAGATCAGATAAACACTGAAGCTTTCTTT CASSLDQINTEAFF
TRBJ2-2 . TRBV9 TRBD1 TGTGCCAGCAGCGTAGCGGGACAGAGCACCGGGGAGCTGTTTTTT CASSVAGQSTGELFF
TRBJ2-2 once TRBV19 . TGTGCCAGTAGTATAGACCCCCTGTACACCGGGGAGCTGTTTTTT CASSIDPLYTGELFF
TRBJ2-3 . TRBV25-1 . TGTGCCAGCAGTGAATCTGTAGGTGATTCAGATACGCAGTATTTT CASSESVGDSDTQYF
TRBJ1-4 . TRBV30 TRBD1 TGTGCCTGGAGTGTACAGGGGCCCGAAAAACTGTTTTTT CAWSVQGPEKLFF
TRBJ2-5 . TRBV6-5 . TGTGCCAGCAAAAACCCAGCCGAGTACCAAGAGACCCAGTACTTC CASKNPAEYQETQYF
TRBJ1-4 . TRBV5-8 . TGTGCCAGCAGCTTTGGGACTGAGCATGAAAAACTGTTTTTT CASSFGTEHEKLFF
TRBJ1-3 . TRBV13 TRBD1 TGTGCCAGCAGCTTAGACAGGGGATTTAGTTCTGGAAACACCATATATTTT CASSLDRGFSSGNTIYF
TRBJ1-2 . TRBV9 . TGTGCCAGCAGCGTAGTGGGGACTGGGAACTATGGCTACACCTTC CASSVVGTGNYGYTF
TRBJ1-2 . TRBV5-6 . TGTGCCAGCAGCTTGGCCCGGACACGTCACTATGGCTACACCTTC CASSLARTRHYGYTF
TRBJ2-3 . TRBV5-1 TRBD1 TGCGCCAGCAGCCCGCGGACAGGGACGATAGATACGCAGTATTTT CASSPRTGTIDTQYF
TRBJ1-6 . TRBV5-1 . TGCGCCAGCAGGGAAGGGAGTTCACCCCTCCACTTT CASREGSSPLHF
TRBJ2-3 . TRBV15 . TGTGCCACCAGCGCCACTAGCACAGATACGCAGTATTTT CATSATSTDTQYF
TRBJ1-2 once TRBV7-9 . TGTGCCAGCAGCCCGAAGACAGTGCTTAGTTTCTATGGCTACACCTTC CASSPKTVLSFYGYTF
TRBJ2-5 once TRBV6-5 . TGTGCCAGCAGCACCGCCACTAGTCCGGAGACCCAGTACTTC CASSTATSPETQYF
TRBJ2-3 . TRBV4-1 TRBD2 TGCGCCAGCAGCCAAGATAACGGGGGGGCCCGATATACGCAGTATTTT CASSQDNGGARYTQYF
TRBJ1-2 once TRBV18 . TGTGCCAGCTCCCGAGCGCTAGGACAGCAGAACTATGGCTACACCTTC CASSRALGQQNYGYTF
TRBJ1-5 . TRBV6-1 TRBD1 TGTGCCAGCAGTGAACAAGACAGGGATAGCAATCAGCCCCAGCATTTT CASSEQDRDSNQPQHF
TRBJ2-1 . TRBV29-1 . TGCAGCGCTAGGACAGCCCTATCTAACAATGAGCAGTTCTTC CSARTALSNNEQFF
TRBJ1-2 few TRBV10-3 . TGTGCCATCAGTGAGTCGAACTTGGGGAATCAAGGCTACACCTTC CAISESNLGNQGYTF
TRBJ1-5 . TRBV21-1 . TGTGCTAGCAGCAAAAACGCGACAGGGGCTAGCAATCAGCCCCAGCATTTT CASSKNATGASNQPQHF
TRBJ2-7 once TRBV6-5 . TGTGCCAGCAGTTACTCCCCCGCGACTAGTTTCTACGAGCAGTACTTC CASSYSPATSFYEQYF
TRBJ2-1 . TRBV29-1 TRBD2 TGCAGCGTTAGGACTAGCCGCTCCTACAATGAGCAGTTCTTC CSVRTSRSYNEQFF
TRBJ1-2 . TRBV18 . TGTGCCAGCTCACCACCGTCCATGGTGTATGGCTACACCTTC CASSPPSMVYGYTF
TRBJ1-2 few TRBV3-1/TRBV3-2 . TGTGCCAGCAGCCAAGTAAGCGCTTATGGCTACACCTTC CASSQVSAYGYTF
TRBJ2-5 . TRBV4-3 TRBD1 TGCGCCAGCAGCCAAGGACAGGGGACGGGGGAGACCCAGTACTTC CASSQGQGTGETQYF
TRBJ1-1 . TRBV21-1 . TGTGCTAGCAGCACGCAACACCTGAACACTGAAGCTTTCTTT CASSTQHLNTEAFF
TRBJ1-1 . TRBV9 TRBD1 TGTGCCAGCAGCTCTCTGACAGGGGGCAGGACTGAAGCTTTCTTT CASSSLTGGRTEAFF
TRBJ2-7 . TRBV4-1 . TGCGCCAGCAGCCAAGAGCGGAGGGGAAGGGCCTACGAGCAGTACTTC CASSQERRGRAYEQYF
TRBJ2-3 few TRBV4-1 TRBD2 TGCGCCAGCAGCCAGAGGCAGCGGGGGGACACAGATACGCAGTATTTT CASSQRQRGDTDTQYF
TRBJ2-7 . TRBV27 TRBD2 TGTGCCAGCAATTGGCGGGGGGGCGAGTCCTACGAGCAGTACTTC CASNWRGGESYEQYF
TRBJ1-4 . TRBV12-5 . TGTGCTAGTGGTTTGGTTGTTGCCGACCTTTCTTTGGGCGTCCCTACTAATGAAAAACTGTTTTTT CASGLVVADLSLGVPTNEKLFF
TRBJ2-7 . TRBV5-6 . TGTGCCAGCAGCTTGGTAGGGGACTACGAGCAGTACTTC CASSLVGDYEQYF
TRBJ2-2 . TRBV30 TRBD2 TGTGCCTGGAGCTGGGGACTAGCGGGGCCCGGGGAGCTGTTTTTT CAWSWGLAGPGELFF
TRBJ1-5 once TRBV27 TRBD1 TGTGCCAGCAGTAAAACAGGGGGTAATCAGCCCCAGCATTTT CASSKTGGNQPQHF
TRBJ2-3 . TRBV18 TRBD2 TGTGCCAGCTCACCTCGACTAGCGCTTAGCACAGATACGCAGTATTTT CASSPRLALSTDTQYF
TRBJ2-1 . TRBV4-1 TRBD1 TGCGCCAGCAGCCAGGATAGGACAGGGCTCAATGAGCAGTTCTTC CASSQDRTGLNEQFF
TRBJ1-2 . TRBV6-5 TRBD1 TGTGCCAGCAGTTCACCGACAGGGACGAACTATGGCTACACCTTC CASSSPTGTNYGYTF
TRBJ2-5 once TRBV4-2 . TGTGCCAGCAGCCAAGGAACAGTCCAAGAGACCCAGTACTTC CASSQGTVQETQYF